This TCR beta chain appears in the sequencing data of a study of beta chain features in type 1 diabetes. Study-wide results and limits: In every one of the four CD4+ subsets, TCRB CDR3s were moderately but significantly shorter in Type 1 diabetes patients.

The isolated RNA, all of it, was reverse transcribed, so expressed TCRB transcripts were what got sequenced. TCRdb's table, derived via immunoSEQ multiplex PCR, lists solely in-frame clones and lacks some. The data hold about 650,000 clones, with about an eighth observed a single time. CDR3 length: 14 residues. Germline V gene lookup returns CDR1 SEHNR and CDR2 FQNEAQ (reference sequence). Germline trimming cut 5 bases from V and 7 bases from J; bases unmatched to any gene: 10. Every donor had blood drawn once into heparin, around 100 mL on average. This clone was picked up a small number of times. The target antigen is unknown.

The sequencing input was naive CD4+ T cells from blood. This TCR derives from a man aged 30 to 39 with type 1 diabetes. The chain employs TRBV7-9 and TRBJ1-2; 7 bases align to TRBD1. The chain's CDR3 is CASSAPWDSSGYTF. The CDR3 DNA reads as TGTGCCAGCAGCGCACCCTGGGACAGTTCTGGCTACACCTTC. The full variable domain, in which reference TRBV7-9 and TRBJ1-2 provide the parts outside the CDR3, is DTGVSQNPRHKITKRGQNVTFRCDPISEHNRLYWYRQTLGQGPEFLTYFQNEAQLEKSRLLSDRFSAERPKGSFSTLEIQRTEQGDSAMYLCASSAPWDSSGYTFGSGTRLTVV.